One sample yielded the 7 T cell receptor beta chains listed below, sequenced in a study of shared clonotypes between healthy human individuals (dated by TCRdb to 2018 to 2020). Library construction relied on the immunoSEQ multiplex PCR assay. The clones in this table, taken by TCRdb from immuneACCESS, are in-frame only. Not every clone is retained; where verified, under half of the shortfall comes from an unresolved V gene, and the cause of the rest is unknown. This sample comprises about 2.1 million clones, more than 85% of them detected only once. The ten largest make up more than 1.5% of the sample. CD8 naive samples consisted of CD45RO-negative cells that were positively selected for CCR7, yielding a CD45RA+CCR7+ population without TemRA cells. Sequenced material: naive CD8+ T cells from PBMCs. Per the publication, the cell subset or site label means: CD45RA+CCR7+. The receptors come from a man between 18 and 35 years old in good health. Some clones in this sample may be carry-over from other donors' samples.

The gene calls are TRBV7-9 and TRBJ2-1; 7 nucleotides match TRBD1. The CDR3 has 14 amino acids. Germline lookup yields CDR1 SEHNR and CDR2 FQNEAQ (reference sequence). The junction had 2 bases not matched to a gene; V was cut back by 0 bases and J by 6 bases. CDR3 coding DNA: TGTGCCAGCAGCTTAGCGCGACAGGGCAATGAGCAGTTCTTC. As protein: CASSLARQGNEQFF.

The V and J genes are TRBV27 and TRBJ2-7; 7 nucleotides agree with TRBD1. Germline V CDR1 and CDR2: MNHEY, SMNVEV (reference sequence). This CDR3 comprises 12 residues. Germline trimming cut 10 bases from V and 2 bases from J; bases unmatched to any gene: 5. CDR3 coding DNA: TGTGCCACCACGGACAGGACCTACGAGCAGTACTTC. It specifies CATTDRTYEQYF.

This clone has a single count. The chain couples TRBV7-8 to TRBJ2-7; TRBD1 agrees at 9 bases. V lost 4 bases and J lost 3; bases outside the gene matches: 4. Per germline, CDR1 SGHVS and CDR2 FQNEAQ. CDR3 length: 14 amino acids. For the CDR3, the DNA is TGTGCCAGCAGCTCGGACAGGGGAGGCTACGAGCAGTACTTC. It is translated as CASSSDRGGYEQYF.

The V gene is TRBV4-1, the J gene TRBJ2-3; D possibly uses TRBD1 or TRBD2 (7 bases each). V lost 5 bases to trimming and J lost 5 bases, with 17 bases between them. The CDR3 sequence is 15 residues long. In germline, CDR1 is MGHRA, CDR2 YSYEKL. The CDR3 is CASSGEGAVGDTQYF. The DNA of the CDR3 is TGCGCCAGCAGCGGGGAGGGGGCGGTTGGAGATACGCAGTATTTT.

This chain's CDR3 is CASSGRTGSYEQYF. The CDR3 nucleotides are TGTGCCAGCAGCGGTCGCACAGGGTCCTACGAGCAGTACTTC. The gene calls are TRBV11-2 and TRBJ2-7; weak D call: TRBD1 (6 bases). The CDR3 has 14 residues. Germline CDR1 is SGHAT and CDR2 is FQNNGV. The ends were cut back, 5 bases at V and 1 base at J, with 12 bases in the middle.

The rearrangement joins TRBV29-1 to TRBJ1-5, with TRBD1 as a possible D gene (6 bases). The CDR3 has 14 amino acids. Trimming left V 4 bases short and J 6 bases short, with 16 bases between. CDR1 SQVTM and CDR2 ANQGSEA come from the germline V gene. The DNA for the CDR3 is TGCAGCGTTGTAGAACAGGGAACCGGTCAGCCCCAGCATTTT. Translated, it gives CSVVEQGTGQPQHF.

V is TRBV7-9 and J is TRBJ2-1; TRBD2 matches at 14 bases. The V and J ends lost 6 bases and 6 bases, in that order; junction bases with no gene match: 4. CDR1 and CDR2 (germline): SEHNR, FQNEAQ (reference sequence). The CDR3 covers 15 residues. CDR3 loop: CASRHGTSGGNEQFF. The CDR3, as DNA: TGTGCCAGCAGACACGGGACTAGCGGGGGCAATGAGCAGTTCTTC.